The source of this T cell receptor (beta chain) is a study of immune cell composition in non-small cell lung cancer. Normal lung sampling was at least 3 cm from the tumour, as distant as possible. Findings and limits, study-wide: Tumour-associated clones >0.5% occurred in approximately 32% of adenocarcinomas, about 80% of squamous. Dominant in vivo tumour-associated clones were not shown to share tumour-reactive sequences.

This clone was found a few times. No antigen is known for it. The protocol was immunoSEQ multiplex PCR, while the TCRdb copy is restricted to in-frame clones and leaves out a portion. The repertoire holds about 6,600 clones, with under 70% as singletons. V was clipped by 0 bases and J by 4 bases, with 10 bases between them. Germline V gene lookup returns CDR1 SGHRS and CDR2 YFSETQ. This CDR3 contains 14 residues. This chain links TRBV5-1 with TRBJ2-5, with unresolved D. The sample consisted of non-adjacent lung tissue. The sequence was collected from a human donor with non-small cell lung cancer. CDR3 nucleotides: TGCGCCAGCAGCTTGGGGCTAGTAGGAGAGACCCAGTACTTC. This sequence encodes CASSLGLVGETQYF. Combining the CDR3 with reference TRBV5-1 and TRBJ2-5 gives the whole variable domain KAGVTQTPRYLIKTRGQQVTLSCSPISGHRSVSWYQQTPGQGLQFLFEYFSETQRNKGNFPGRFSGRQFSNSRSEMNVSTLELGDSALYLCASSLGLVGETQYFGPGTRLLVL.